This is a list of T cell receptor beta chains from one sample in a study of T cells in Graves' hyperthyroidism and ophthalmopathy. TCRdb fed the multiplex PCR reads into MiXCR, producing one record per CDR3 protein. Of hundreds of thousands of distinct CDR3 sequences in the sample, approximately 15% are singletons; the top ten hold roughly a tenth. Input material: blood. These TCRs come from a woman aged 18-29 years with Graves' hyperthyroidism. Both conserved end residues are part of each CDR3. A D gene is named only where the DNA matches it firmly. A clone size is listed for some rows: how often the clone was seen (once, few, many), or a class if it is expanded.

V gene: TRBV28
clone size: many
D gene: -
J gene: TRBJ1-1
CDR3 DNA: TGTGCCAGCAGTTCCTCAGGGGAAGGTACTGAAGCTTTCTTT
CDR3 protein: CASSSSGEGTEAFF

V gene: TRBV7-9
clone size: few
D gene: TRBD1
J gene: TRBJ2-1
CDR3 DNA: TGTGCCAGCAGCTTACCGCCGGGACAGGGGGTATATGAGCAGTTCTTC
CDR3 protein: CASSLPPGQGVYEQFF

V gene: TRBV19
clone size: -
D gene: -
J gene: TRBJ2-7
CDR3 DNA: TGTGCCAGTAGTATATATCCAGGGAGTGGTTACGAGCAGTACTTC
CDR3 protein: CASSIYPGSGYEQYF

V gene: TRBV2
clone size: many
D gene: -
J gene: TRBJ2-3
CDR3 DNA: TGTGCCAGCAAGGCCACCCGGCTAGGGGATACGCAGTATTTT
CDR3 protein: CASKATRLGDTQYF

V gene: TRBV3-1
clone size: many
D gene: -
J gene: TRBJ2-5
CDR3 DNA: TGTGCCAGCAGCCAAGCCAGGGCCAGGGGAGAGACCCAGTACTTC
CDR3 protein: CASSQARARGETQYF

V gene: TRBV18
clone size: many
D gene: TRBD2
J gene: TRBJ2-2
CDR3 DNA: TGTGCCAGCTCACCGGTAGCGGGAGGGCCGACCGGGGAGCTGTTTTTT
CDR3 protein: CASSPVAGGPTGELFF

V gene: TRBV13
clone size: -
D gene: TRBD1
J gene: TRBJ2-1
CDR3 DNA: TGTGCCAGCAGCCCGTGGGACAGTAGGAATGAGCAGTTCTTC
CDR3 protein: CASSPWDSRNEQFF

V gene: TRBV7-8
clone size: many
D gene: -
J gene: TRBJ1-5
CDR3 DNA: TGTGCCAGCACCCTGAGGGGTGCTAATCAGCCCCAGCATTTT
CDR3 protein: CASTLRGANQPQHF

V gene: TRBV29-1
clone size: -
D gene: TRBD1
J gene: TRBJ1-1
CDR3 DNA: TGCAGCGTCTGGCCGGGACAGGGGTTCACTGAAGCTTTCTTT
CDR3 protein: CSVWPGQGFTEAFF

V gene: TRBV6-5
clone size: many
D gene: TRBD1
J gene: TRBJ1-1
CDR3 DNA: TGTGCCAGCAGTTACAGGGACAGGGGAGGCGGCACTGAAGCTTTCTTT
CDR3 protein: CASSYRDRGGGTEAFF

V gene: TRBV20-1
clone size: many
D gene: -
J gene: TRBJ1-2
CDR3 DNA: TGCAGTGCTAGTCCATACCAGGAGAACTATGGCTACACCTTC
CDR3 protein: CSASPYQENYGYTF

V gene: TRBV12-3/TRBV12-4
clone size: few
D gene: -
J gene: TRBJ2-1
CDR3 DNA: TGTGCCAGCAGTTTACACAGGATCGTTCTCTACAATGAGCAGTTCTTC
CDR3 protein: CASSLHRIVLYNEQFF

V gene: TRBV7-9
clone size: -
D gene: TRBD1
J gene: TRBJ2-7
CDR3 DNA: TGTGCCAGCAGCTTGGCCGGGACAGGGGGCTCTTACGAGCAGTACTTC
CDR3 protein: CASSLAGTGGSYEQYF

V gene: TRBV6-4
clone size: few
D gene: TRBD2
J gene: TRBJ2-1
CDR3 DNA: TGTGCCAGCTCCATGGCGGGAGGAAATGAGCAGTTCTTC
CDR3 protein: CASSMAGGNEQFF

V gene: TRBV7-3
clone size: many
D gene: -
J gene: TRBJ2-1
CDR3 DNA: TGTGCCAGCAGCTTCGGCGCGTCCAATGAGCAGTTCTTC
CDR3 protein: CASSFGASNEQFF

V gene: TRBV6-1
clone size: -
D gene: TRBD1
J gene: TRBJ1-2
CDR3 DNA: TGTGCCAGCAGTCAGCAGACAGGGGCGGCCTATGGCTACACCTTC
CDR3 protein: CASSQQTGAAYGYTF

V gene: TRBV6-1
clone size: -
D gene: TRBD1
J gene: TRBJ2-7
CDR3 DNA: TGTGCCAGCACCCCCTTTTATCCACCGGGACAGGGCTCCTACGAGCAGTACTTC
CDR3 protein: CASTPFYPPGQGSYEQYF

V gene: TRBV18
clone size: few
D gene: TRBD2
J gene: TRBJ2-1
CDR3 DNA: TGTGCCAGCTCACCACCTATTAGGCGGGGGAGATACAATGAGCAGTTCTTC
CDR3 protein: CASSPPIRRGRYNEQFF

V gene: TRBV30
clone size: many
D gene: -
J gene: TRBJ1-2
CDR3 DNA: TGTGCCTGGATAGGAGGTTTAGCTGGCTACACCTTC
CDR3 protein: CAWIGGLAGYTF

V gene: TRBV29-1
clone size: -
D gene: -
J gene: TRBJ2-7
CDR3 DNA: TGCAGCGTTGATGCGCCACGGGGCGAGCAGTACTTC
CDR3 protein: CSVDAPRGEQYF

V gene: TRBV4-1
clone size: -
D gene: TRBD2
J gene: TRBJ2-7
CDR3 DNA: TGCGCCAGCAGCCAAAGCGGGGGCCCTTCCTACGAGCAGTACTTC
CDR3 protein: CASSQSGGPSYEQYF

V gene: TRBV2
clone size: many
D gene: -
J gene: TRBJ1-6
CDR3 DNA: TGTGCCAGCAGGGGGACAAATTCACCCCTCCACTTT
CDR3 protein: CASRGTNSPLHF

V gene: TRBV28
clone size: many
D gene: -
J gene: TRBJ1-2
CDR3 DNA: TGTGCCAGCAGACTCCGCGAGTACCGGGCCACGGCCAACGGCTACACCTTC
CDR3 protein: CASRLREYRATANGYTF

V gene: TRBV9
clone size: -
D gene: TRBD2
J gene: TRBJ2-7
CDR3 DNA: TGTGCCAGCTCCCCGGGGACTACTATCTCCTACGAGCAGTACTTC
CDR3 protein: CASSPGTTISYEQYF

V gene: TRBV6-1
clone size: many
D gene: -
J gene: TRBJ2-1
CDR3 DNA: TGTGCCAGCAGTCGTAGCAATGAGCAGTTCTTC
CDR3 protein: CASSRSNEQFF

V gene: TRBV28
clone size: many
D gene: -
J gene: TRBJ1-1
CDR3 DNA: TGTGCCAGCAGTTTAATGGAGGGGAACACTGAAGCTTTCTTT
CDR3 protein: CASSLMEGNTEAFF

V gene: TRBV6-6
clone size: few
D gene: -
J gene: TRBJ2-3
CDR3 DNA: TGTGCCAGCAGTTACCTGGGTTCAGGAGATACGCAGTATTTT
CDR3 protein: CASSYLGSGDTQYF

V gene: TRBV2
clone size: many
D gene: -
J gene: TRBJ2-7
CDR3 DNA: TGTGCCAGCAGAGACGTCGGGATTCGGTACGAGCAGTACTTC
CDR3 protein: CASRDVGIRYEQYF

V gene: TRBV19
clone size: -
D gene: -
J gene: TRBJ1-2
CDR3 DNA: TGTGCCAGTAGTATAGTAGACAGTGCTAACTATGGCTACACCTTC
CDR3 protein: CASSIVDSANYGYTF